Only a few counts were recorded for the clone carrying this T cell receptor (beta chain). The sample belongs to a study of OX40 agonist ivuxolimab in advanced cancers. Germline V gene lookup returns CDR1 SGDLS and CDR2 YYNGEE. Trimming at V came to 3 bases and at J to 6 bases, leaving 5 bases not matched to a gene. The CDR3 runs to 15 residues. This table comes from immunoSEQ multiplex PCR, and its TCRdb copy is limited to in-frame clones, with some not included. The repertoire has 45,000 or so clones, 70% to 90% of them found once; the top ten carry approximately 11%. The sequencing here drew on CD4+ or CD8+ T cells sorted from blood, taken in a trial of the OX40 agonist ivuxolimab. This sequence originates from an adult with an advanced solid tumor such as melanoma, head and neck, liver or kidney cancer. V is TRBV9 and J is TRBJ2-1; 11 bases align to TRBD1. The CDR3 protein is CASSGIGTGGNEQFF. The CDR3 DNA follows: TGTGCCAGCAGCGGGATTGGGACAGGGGGCAATGAGCAGTTCTTC.